What follows is one T cell receptor (beta chain) and its context. The antigen is not known. Other nucleotide sequences in the sample specify the same CDR3. The CDR3 runs 14 residues. Germline V lookup: CDR1 SGHTA, CDR2 FQGNSA. V was pared by 4 bases and J by 5 bases, with 14 bases between. Here immunoSEQ multiplex PCR was the method, and the copy in TCRdb shows in-frame clones only, minus some. The sample lists under 30,000 clones; roughly four fifths were seen once. This record comes from a study of T cells in narcolepsy. Study conclusions and caveats: Same-patient CSF and blood CD4+ T cell clonotypes included HCRT-specific and TRIB2-specific autoreactive ones. Autoreactive clonotypes reportedly recurred in blood of same and different patients, not controls. No autoreactive T cell clone sequences appeared in some memory CD4+ repertoires.

V gene TRBV7-2 combines with J gene TRBJ2-5; D not certain. Source material: CD45RA- memory CD4+ T cells from PBMCs. The clonotype was recovered from a human donor with narcolepsy. The chain's CDR3 is CASSSHSNSETQYF. The CDR3 DNA follows: TGTGCCAGCAGCTCTCATAGCAATAGTGAGACCCAGTACTTC.